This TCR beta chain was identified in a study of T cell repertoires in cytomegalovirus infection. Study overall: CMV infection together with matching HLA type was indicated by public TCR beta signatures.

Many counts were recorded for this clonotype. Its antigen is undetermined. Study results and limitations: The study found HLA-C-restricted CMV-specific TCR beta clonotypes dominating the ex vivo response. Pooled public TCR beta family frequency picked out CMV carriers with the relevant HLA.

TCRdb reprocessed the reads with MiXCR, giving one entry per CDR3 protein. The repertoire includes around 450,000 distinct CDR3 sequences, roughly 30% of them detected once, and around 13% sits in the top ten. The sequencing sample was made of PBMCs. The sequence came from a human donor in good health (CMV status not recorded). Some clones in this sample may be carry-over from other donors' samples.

The DNA of the CDR3 is TGTGCCAGCAGCTTAGCTGGGGTTTACAGCAATCAGCCCCAGCATTTT. As protein: CASSLAGVYSNQPQHF. The chain has TRBV7-2 and TRBJ1-5; D remains unclear. Germline V gene lookup returns CDR1 SGHTA and CDR2 FQGNSA. This CDR3 is built from 16 residues. V was trimmed by 0 bases and J by 1 base, leaving 10 bases between them.